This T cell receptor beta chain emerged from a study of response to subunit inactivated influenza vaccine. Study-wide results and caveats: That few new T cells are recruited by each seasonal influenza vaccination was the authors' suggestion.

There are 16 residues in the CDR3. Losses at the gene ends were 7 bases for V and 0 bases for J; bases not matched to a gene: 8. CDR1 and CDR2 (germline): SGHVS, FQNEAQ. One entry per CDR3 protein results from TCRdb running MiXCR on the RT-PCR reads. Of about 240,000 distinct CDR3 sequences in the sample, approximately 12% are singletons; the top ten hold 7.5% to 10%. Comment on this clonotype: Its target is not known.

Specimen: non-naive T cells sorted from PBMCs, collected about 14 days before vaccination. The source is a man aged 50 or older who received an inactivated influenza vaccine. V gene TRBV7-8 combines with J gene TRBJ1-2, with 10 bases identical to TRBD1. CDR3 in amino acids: CASTSRQGAPNYGYTF. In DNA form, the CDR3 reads TGTGCCAGCACCTCCAGACAGGGGGCGCCTAACTATGGCTACACCTTC.